Each of the 27 T cell receptor beta chains below was sequenced from the same sample in a study of CXCR3-negative and CXCR3-positive naive CD8 T cells. Study conclusions and caveats: Naive cells that were CXCR3-positive had more hydrophobic TRB CDR3s (compared with CXCR3-negative naive cells).

Antigens of these TCRs are unknown. The study made its TRB cDNA libraries by 5' RACE, adding UMI labels. TCRdb reprocessed the 5' RACE reads and keeps a single row for each CDR3 protein, giving no DNA. The clone table shows around 80,000 distinct CDR3 sequences, with the ten largest holding approximately 0.67%. Sequencing was done on a sample of naive CXCR3+ CD8+ T cells from blood. Regarding subset: CD45RO-CCR7+CD27+CD95- naive CD8+ T cells expressing CXCR3 (TNR3+). The receptors originated from a human donor in good health. Some clones in this sample may be carry-over from other donors' samples.

The chain is built from TRBV12-3 or TRBV12-4 and TRBJ1-4. CDR3 length: 13 residues. CDR3 protein: CASSFMRNEKLFF.

The J gene is TRBJ2-3, the V gene TRBV7-9; TCRdb picks TRBD1, but there is no DNA to check that call. In germline, CDR1 is SEHNR, CDR2 FQNEAQ (reference sequence). The CDR3 runs to 13 residues. The CDR3 loop is CASSPGGMDTQYF.

The chain carries TRBV28 and TRBJ1-2; as DNA is missing, the TRBD1 call by TCRdb cannot be tested. Germline CDR1 MDHEN, CDR2 SYDVKM. The CDR3 spans 14 residues. CDR3 loop: CASSLLSPGFGYTF.

J is TRBJ2-1 and V is TRBV3-1; with no DNA, the TCRdb D assignment of TRBD1 cannot be verified. The CDR3 length is 15 residues. Germline values: CDR1 LGHDT, CDR2 YNNKEL (reference sequence). The CDR3 here is CASSQDRGHHNEQFF.

The V gene is TRBV27, the J gene TRBJ2-7; TCRdb indicates TRBD1, and absent DNA this call remains unverified. CDR1 is MNHEY and CDR2 is SMNVEV in the germline V gene (reference sequence). This CDR3 has 14 amino acids. CDR3 residues: CASSHDRGAYEQYF.

The chain employs TRBV5-1 and TRBJ1-5. There are 15 residues in the CDR3. Germline V lookup: CDR1 SGHRS, CDR2 YFSETQ. The CDR3 loop is CASSLGPNSNQPQHF.

The chain is built from TRBV2 and TRBJ1-1; no DNA is available, so the TRBD1 call from TCRdb remains unchecked. The CDR3 totals 13 residues. Germline loops: CDR1 SNHLY, CDR2 FYNNEI. The CDR3 sequence: CASRRQKNTEAFF.

V and J are TRBV7-9 and TRBJ2-7; TCRdb outputs TRBD1, but without DNA this stays unchecked. The CDR3 has 14 residues. The germline V gene has CDR1 SEHNR and CDR2 FQNEAQ (reference sequence). The CDR3 reads CASSLPTGTYEQYF.

The chain joins TRBV11-2 to TRBJ1-1; without DNA, the TCRdb call of TRBD1 cannot be checked. The CDR3 is made up of 15 amino acids. CDR1 is SGHAT, CDR2 FQNNGV, per germline. This chain's CDR3 is CASSSRTGALSEAFF.

The chain has TRBV28 and TRBJ2-5; TCRdb selects TRBD2, and the lack of DNA leaves this call unchecked. The V gene's germline CDR1 is MDHEN and CDR2 SYDVKM. The CDR3 contains 23 residues. The CDR3 region is CASSFSKTPQWRGGPQYQETQYF.

The V gene is TRBV14, the J gene TRBJ1-5. This CDR3 is 14 amino acids long. Germline-derived CDR1 and CDR2 are SGHDN and FVKESK. This chain's CDR3 is CASSQGLRNQPQHF. The entire variable domain, with the rest obtained from reference TRBV14 and TRBJ1-5, is as follows: EAGVTQFPSHSVIEKGQTVTLRCDPISGHDNLYWYRRVMGKEIKFLLHFVKESKQDESGMPNNRFLAERTGGTYSTLKVQPAELEDSGVYFCASSQGLRNQPQHFGDGTRLSIL.

J is TRBJ2-7 and V is TRBV20-1; the D call from TCRdb, TRBD1, cannot be confirmed without DNA. CDR1 is DFQATT, CDR2 SNEGSKA, per germline (reference sequence). The length of the CDR3 is 16 residues. This chain's CDR3 is CSAILLGQARAYEQYF.

The chain carries TRBV7-9 and TRBJ1-1; TCRdb selects TRBD1, and the lack of DNA leaves this call unchecked. The CDR3 has 14 residues. The germline gives CDR1 SEHNR, CDR2 FQNEAQ (reference sequence). The CDR3 spells CASMGTGPYTEAFF. The full variable domain, in which reference TRBV7-9 and TRBJ1-1 provide the parts outside the CDR3, is DTGVSQNPRHKITKRGQNVTFRCDPISEHNRLYWYRQTLGQGPEFLTYFQNEAQLEKSRLLSDRFSAERPKGSFSTLEIQRTEQGDSAMYLCASMGTGPYTEAFFGQGTRLTVV.

This chain uses TRBV14 with TRBJ2-7; as DNA is missing, the TRBD1 call by TCRdb cannot be tested. Germline-derived CDR1 and CDR2 are SGHDN and FVKESK. CDR3 length: 15 residues. The CDR3 spells CASSQDRPPGDEQYF.

This CDR3 is CSVGSPGEQFF. The chain couples TRBV29-1 to TRBJ2-1; TCRdb returns TRBD1, unconfirmable since there is no DNA. CDR1 SQVTM and CDR2 ANQGSEA come from the germline V gene. The CDR3 runs to 11 residues.

The chain recombines TRBV4-1 with TRBJ2-1; TCRdb's D call of TRBD1 is untestable without DNA. The CDR3 length is 14 residues. Germline CDR1 reads MGHRA; CDR2 reads YSYEKL. CDR3 protein: CASSQDGQGDEQFF.

The chain couples TRBV5-6 to TRBJ2-1; the D gene TCRdb calls, TRBD1, cannot be checked with no DNA. The CDR3 loop spans 14 amino acids. The germline V gene has CDR1 SGHDT and CDR2 YYEEEE. The CDR3 loop reads CASIRRTVDNEQFF.

The J gene is TRBJ2-1, the V gene TRBV29-1; the D call from TCRdb, TRBD2, cannot be confirmed without DNA. Germline V gene sequence: CDR1 SQVTM, CDR2 ANQGSEA. The CDR3 is made up of 14 amino acids. The CDR3 protein is CSVAGTSGYNEQFF.

This sequence joins TRBV20-1 and TRBJ2-7; TCRdb reports TRBD1, a call that lacks DNA to check it against. Germline-derived CDR1 and CDR2 are DFQATT and SNEGSKA (reference sequence). This CDR3 has 16 residues. This chain's CDR3 is CSARDLGGADPYEQYF.

The chain links TRBV20-1 to TRBJ1-5; the TCRdb D gene call, TRBD1, has no DNA to confirm it. CDR3 length: 17 residues. The germline V gene has CDR1 DFQATT and CDR2 SNEGSKA (reference sequence). CDR3: CSARDEGEAYSNQPQHF.

This chain connects TRBV7-2 to TRBJ2-7; the D gene TCRdb calls, TRBD1, cannot be checked with no DNA. Germline values: CDR1 SGHTA, CDR2 FQGNSA. The CDR3 totals 16 residues. CDR3 residues: CASSLTLQGIRNEQYF.

This chain uses TRBV20-1 with TRBJ2-1; the D call of TRBD1 rests on TCRdb alone, since no DNA is present to check it. The CDR3 consists of 13 residues. Looked up from germline, CDR1 is DFQATT and CDR2 is SNEGSKA (reference sequence). The CDR3 loop is CSAHPGAADEQFF.

The rearrangement links TRBV2 to TRBJ2-1. CDR1 and CDR2 (germline): SNHLY, FYNNEI. The CDR3 sequence is 11 residues long. This chain's CDR3 is CASQIGNEQFF.

The J gene is TRBJ1-1, the V gene TRBV6-6; as DNA is missing, the TRBD1 call by TCRdb cannot be tested. CDR1 is MNHNY, CDR2 SVGAGI, per germline (reference sequence). The CDR3 is 13 residues long. CDR3 protein: CASSSRRDTEAFF.

The genes are TRBV3-1 and TRBJ2-7; TCRdb's D gene call, TRBD1, goes unchecked for lack of DNA. The CDR3 runs 14 residues. Germline V CDR1 and CDR2: LGHDT, YNNKEL (reference sequence). Here the CDR3 reads CASSAGTGAYEQYF.

The chain recombines TRBV14 with TRBJ1-1; the D call of TRBD1 rests on TCRdb alone, since no DNA is present to check it. The CDR3 consists of 16 residues. Germline V gene lookup returns CDR1 SGHDN and CDR2 FVKESK. The CDR3 is CASSQEQGSLGTEAFF.

This rearrangement joins TRBV27 to TRBJ1-5; checking the TCRdb D call of TRBD1 is not possible without DNA. The germline gives CDR1 MNHEY, CDR2 SMNVEV (reference sequence). The CDR3 has 14 residues. The CDR3 region is CASRGTGGLQPQHF.